This TCR beta chain was profiled in a study of blood T cells in healthy people across ages. Study results and limitations: Diversity estimated from one million T cells was considered an underestimate.

A minimum of 7 million PBMCs was isolated per sample. As concerns this clonotype: Its antigen is still unknown.

Primers used in a second PCR of about 7 to 12 cycles were a sample-barcoded 5' primer and a J-beta primer mix. TCRdb re-analysed the 5' RACE reads in MiXCR, keeping a single row per CDR3 protein. The sample yields 1.5 million to 2 million distinct CDR3 sequences, approximately 28% seen once. This TCR came from a woman younger than 45 in good health. What was sequenced was blood.

CDR3 residues: CASRRDSGGPNEQFF. The CDR3 DNA follows: TGTGCCAGCAGGCGGGATAGCGGGGGTCCTAATGAGCAGTTCTTC. J is TRBJ2-1 and V is TRBV2, with 9 bases fitting TRBD2. Looked up from germline, CDR1 is SNHLY and CDR2 is FYNNEI. The V gene end was trimmed by 6 bases and the J gene end by 7 bases; junction bases not matched to a gene: 10. The CDR3 contains 15 residues.